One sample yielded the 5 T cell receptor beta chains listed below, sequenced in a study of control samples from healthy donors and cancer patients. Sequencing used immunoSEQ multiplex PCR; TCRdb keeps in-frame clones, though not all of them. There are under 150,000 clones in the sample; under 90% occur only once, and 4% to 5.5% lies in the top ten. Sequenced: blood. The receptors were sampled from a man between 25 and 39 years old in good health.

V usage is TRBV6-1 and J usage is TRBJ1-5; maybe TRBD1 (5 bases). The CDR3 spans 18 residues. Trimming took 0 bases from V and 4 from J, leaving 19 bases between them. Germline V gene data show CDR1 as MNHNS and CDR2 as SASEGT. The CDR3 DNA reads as TGTGCCAGCAGTGAAGCGGCTGGGGCAGGGACGATGAATCAGCCCCAGCATTTT. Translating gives CASSEAAGAGTMNQPQHF.

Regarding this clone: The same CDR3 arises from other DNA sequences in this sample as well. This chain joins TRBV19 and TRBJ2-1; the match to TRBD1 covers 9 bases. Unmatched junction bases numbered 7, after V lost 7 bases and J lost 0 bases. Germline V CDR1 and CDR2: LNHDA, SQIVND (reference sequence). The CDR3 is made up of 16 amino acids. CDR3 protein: CASTAGQGRSYNEQFF. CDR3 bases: TGTGCCAGTACTGCGGGACAGGGCCGCTCCTACAATGAGCAGTTCTTC.

DNA for the CDR3: TGTGCCAGCAGTCCTCAGAACACCGGGGAGCTGTTTTTT. The encoded protein is CASSPQNTGELFF. The V and J genes are TRBV28 and TRBJ2-2; D gene ambiguous. With 5 bases removed from V and 1 base from J, the gap between germline ends came to 5 bases. Germline V CDR1 and CDR2: MDHEN, SYDVKM. CDR3 size: 13 residues.

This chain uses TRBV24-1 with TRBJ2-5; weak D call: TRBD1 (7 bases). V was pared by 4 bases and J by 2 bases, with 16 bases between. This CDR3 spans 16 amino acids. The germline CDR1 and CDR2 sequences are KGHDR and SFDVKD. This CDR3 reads CATSDRGDGQQETQYF. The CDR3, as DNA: TGTGCCACCAGTGACAGGGGGGACGGACAGCAAGAGACCCAGTACTTC.

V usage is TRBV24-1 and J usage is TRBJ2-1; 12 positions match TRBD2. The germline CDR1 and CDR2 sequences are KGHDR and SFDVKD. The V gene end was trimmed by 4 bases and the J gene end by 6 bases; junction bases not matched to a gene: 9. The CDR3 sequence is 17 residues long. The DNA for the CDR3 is TGTGCCACCAGTGACCCTAGCGGGGGGGGTCCTAGCAATGAGCAGTTCTTC. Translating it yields CATSDPSGGGPSNEQFF.